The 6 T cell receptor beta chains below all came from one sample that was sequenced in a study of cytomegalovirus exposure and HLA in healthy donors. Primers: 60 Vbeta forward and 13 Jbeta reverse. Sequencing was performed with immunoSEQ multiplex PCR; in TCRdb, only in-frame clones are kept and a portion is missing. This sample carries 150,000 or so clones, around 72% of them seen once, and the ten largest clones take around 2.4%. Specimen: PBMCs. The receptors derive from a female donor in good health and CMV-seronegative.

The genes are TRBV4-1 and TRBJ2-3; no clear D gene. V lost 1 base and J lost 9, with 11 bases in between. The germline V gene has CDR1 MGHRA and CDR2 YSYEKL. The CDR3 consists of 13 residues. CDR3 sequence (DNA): TGCGCCAGCAGCCAAGGGGCTGAAGGAACGCAGTATTTT. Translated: CASSQGAEGTQYF.

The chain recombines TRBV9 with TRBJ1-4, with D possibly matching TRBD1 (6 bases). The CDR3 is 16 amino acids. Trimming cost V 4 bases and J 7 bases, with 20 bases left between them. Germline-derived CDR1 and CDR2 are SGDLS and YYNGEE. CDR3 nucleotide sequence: TGTGCCAGCAGCCCCTTTCGGTGGGCCAGGGGTGAAAAACTGTTTTTT. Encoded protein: CASSPFRWARGEKLFF. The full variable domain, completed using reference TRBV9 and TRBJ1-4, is DSGVTQTPKHLITATGQRVTLRCSPRSGDLSVYWYQQSLDQGLQFLIQYYNGEERAKGNILERFSAQQFPDLHSELNLSSLELGDSALYFCASSPFRWARGEKLFFGSGTQLSVL.

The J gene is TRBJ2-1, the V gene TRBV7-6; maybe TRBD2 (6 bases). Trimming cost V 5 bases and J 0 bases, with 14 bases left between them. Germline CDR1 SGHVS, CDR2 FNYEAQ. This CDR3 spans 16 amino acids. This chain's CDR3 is CASSTPDGSSYNEQFF. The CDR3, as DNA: TGTGCCAGCAGCACCCCGGACGGGAGCTCCTACAATGAGCAGTTCTTC.

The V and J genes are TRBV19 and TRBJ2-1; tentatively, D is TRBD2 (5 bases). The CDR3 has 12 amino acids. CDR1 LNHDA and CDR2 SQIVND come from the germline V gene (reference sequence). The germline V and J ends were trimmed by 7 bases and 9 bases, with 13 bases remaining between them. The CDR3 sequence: CASKAGRGEQFF. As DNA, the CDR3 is TGTGCCAGTAAGGCGGGCCGGGGTGAGCAGTTCTTC.

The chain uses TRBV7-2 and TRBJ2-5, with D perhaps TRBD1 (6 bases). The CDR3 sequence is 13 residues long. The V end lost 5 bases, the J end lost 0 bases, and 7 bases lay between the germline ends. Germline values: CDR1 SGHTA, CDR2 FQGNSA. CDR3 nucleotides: TGTGCCAGCAGCCAGGGGTACCAAGAGACCCAGTACTTC. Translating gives CASSQGYQETQYF.

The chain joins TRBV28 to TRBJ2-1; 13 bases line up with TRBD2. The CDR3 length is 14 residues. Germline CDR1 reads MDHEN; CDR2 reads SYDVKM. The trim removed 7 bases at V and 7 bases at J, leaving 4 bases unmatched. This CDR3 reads CASNGLAGVNEQFF. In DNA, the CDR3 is TGTGCCAGCAACGGACTAGCGGGAGTTAATGAGCAGTTCTTC.